These 10 T cell receptor beta chains share one sample of origin, sequenced in a study of identical twins. TCRdb used MiXCR to reprocess the 5' RACE reads, holding one entry per CDR3 protein. Altogether hundreds of thousands of distinct CDR3 sequences are present, approximately 13% being singletons, with the ten largest covering around 1.6%. The sample was also reused in another study, on yellow fever vaccine responses in identical twins.

The sequencing sample was made of PBMCs. The receptors stem from a woman under 30 in good health.

This chain links TRBV6-2 or TRBV6-3 with TRBJ1-5; D is possibly TRBD1 (6 bases). This CDR3 has 17 amino acids. CDR1 is MNHEY, CDR2 SVGEGT, per germline. The germline V and J ends were trimmed by 2 bases and 6 bases, with 20 bases remaining between them. The CDR3 nucleotides are TGTGCCAGCAGTTACGCCGTGGGTCAGGGGCCCGTTCAGCCCCAGCATTTT. Protein: CASSYAVGQGPVQPQHF.

The V gene is TRBV20-1, the J gene TRBJ2-7; TRBD1 aligns across 7 bases. This CDR3 contains 14 residues. V trimming: 6 bases; J trimming: 0 bases; junction bases outside the gene matches: 8. The germline CDR1 and CDR2 sequences are DFQATT and SNEGSKA (reference sequence). The CDR3 nucleotides are TGCAGTGCCGCGGACAGGTTTAGCTCCTACGAGCAGTACGTC. Its protein product is CSAADRFSSYEQYV.

This clonotype was seen at least ten times. The chain combines TRBV5-1 with TRBJ2-5, with D possibly being TRBD1 (6 bases). The CDR3 runs to 16 residues. The germline CDR1 and CDR2 sequences are SGHRS and YFSETQ. The V end lost 0 bases, the J end lost 3 bases, and 15 bases lay between the germline ends. CDR3 DNA sequence: TGCGCCAGCAGCTTGGCCGGGGACACCAAAAAAGAGACCCAGTACTTC. It codes for CASSLAGDTKKETQYF.

The rearrangement uses TRBV7-6 and TRBJ2-2, with 8 bases that match TRBD1. The CDR3 contains 17 residues. V dropped 5 bases and J dropped 1; count of bases not matched to a gene: 9. Germline V lookup: CDR1 SGHVS, CDR2 FNYEAQ. The CDR3 reads CASSPLRGTGNTGELFF. Written as DNA, the CDR3 is TGTGCCAGCAGCCCCCTACGAGGGACAGGGAACACCGGGGAGCTGTTTTTT.

The rearrangement uses TRBV20-1 and TRBJ2-7; TRBD1 agrees at 8 bases. CDR1 is DFQATT and CDR2 is SNEGSKA in the germline V gene (reference sequence). This CDR3 has 13 residues. V trimming: 5 bases; J trimming: 5 bases; junction bases outside the gene matches: 8. The CDR3: CSAGPRQGNEQYV. For the CDR3, the DNA is TGCAGTGCTGGTCCCAGACAGGGGAACGAGCAGTACGTC.

The gene calls are TRBV4-1 and TRBJ2-3; D unresolved. The CDR3 length is 14 residues. Between the trimmed V and J ends, which lost 1 base and 4 bases, there was a span of 9 bases. The germline V gene encodes CDR1 MGHRA and CDR2 YSYEKL. The CDR3 region has the DNA TGCGCCAGCAGCCAAGGGATAGGTGCAGATACGCAGTATTTT. This sequence encodes CASSQGIGADTQYF.

The gene calls are TRBV5-1 and TRBJ2-3; the D is unclear. This CDR3 is built from 13 residues. The V and J ends lost 4 bases and 4 bases respectively, with 10 bases between them. Germline V gene sequence: CDR1 SGHRS, CDR2 YFSETQ. The CDR3 loop is CASSTQTADTQYF. The CDR3 coding sequence is TGCGCCAGCAGCACACAGACTGCAGATACGCAGTATTTT.

V and J are TRBV12-3 or TRBV12-4 and TRBJ2-1; D not certain. The CDR3 is made up of 12 amino acids. The V and J ends lost 10 bases and 8 bases respectively, with 15 bases between them. This CDR3 reads CAIKPELDEQFF. CDR3 nucleotides: TGTGCCATCAAGCCCGAGTTGGATGAGCAGTTCTTC.

The chain is built from TRBV27 and TRBJ2-7; D might be TRBD2 (6 bases). Germline V gives CDR1 MNHEY, CDR2 SMNVEV (reference sequence). The CDR3 spans 13 residues. V was cut by 6 bases and J by 6 bases, with 15 bases left in between. The CDR3 here is CASRKTSSREQYV. The CDR3 bases are TGTGCCAGCAGAAAGACTAGTTCGCGCGAGCAGTACGTC.

This clonotype has at least ten counts. The chain couples TRBV4-1 to TRBJ1-5; 7 nucleotides align to TRBD1. This CDR3 has 17 amino acids. CDR1 MGHRA and CDR2 YSYEKL come from the germline V gene. Germline trimming cut 4 bases from V and 0 bases from J; bases unmatched to any gene: 9. Here the CDR3 DNA reads TGCGCCAGCAGCCTGACAGGGTTCACCTATAGCAATCAGCCCCAGCATTTT. Amino acids: CASSLTGFTYSNQPQHF.